This passage covers 3 T cell receptor beta chains from one sample sequenced in a study of blood T cells in healthy people across ages. Alongside a J-beta primer mix, a sample-barcoded 5' primer served in a second PCR lasting 7 to 11 cycles. In TCRdb, the 5' RACE reads were re-called with MiXCR into one record per CDR3 protein. The table records about 830,000 distinct CDR3 sequences, about 59% of them present only once. Input material: blood. These receptors were taken from a young man in good health.

This clonotype was seen ten or more times. The V and J genes are TRBV28 and TRBJ2-1; 12 bases agree with TRBD1. The CDR3 is made up of 15 amino acids. Germline CDR1 is MDHEN and CDR2 is SYDVKM. The ends lost 5 bases at V and 7 bases at J; junction bases unmatched: 6. The CDR3 nucleotides read TGTGCCAGCAGTCCCGGGACAGGGGGCTGGAATGAGCAGTTCTTC. Protein: CASSPGTGGWNEQFF.

This clonotype is a singleton in its sample. The V gene is TRBV7-3, the J gene TRBJ2-3, with TRBD2 identical over 9 bases. J was trimmed by 5 bases and V by 2 bases; bases with no gene match: 11. The length of the CDR3 is 17 residues. Germline CDR1 SGHTA, CDR2 FQGTGA. DNA of the CDR3: TGTGCCAGCAGCTTATTCGGCCGCGGGGGGGCCGGAGATACGCAGTATTTT. It translates to CASSLFGRGGAGDTQYF.

The chain uses TRBV4-3 and TRBJ2-1; D uncertain. The V end was cut by 0 bases, the J end by 3 bases, with 6 bases between. The CDR3 has 14 amino acids. The V gene's germline CDR1 is LGHNA and CDR2 YSLEER. The CDR3 reads CASSQEASYNEQFF. As DNA, the CDR3 is TGCGCCAGCAGCCAAGAGGCCAGCTACAATGAGCAGTTCTTC.